This T cell receptor beta chain comes out of a study of vaccination and CD4 T cells after COVID-19. Study-wide context: Two Hispanic individuals were among six male and four female convalescent patients. The study collected post-vaccine samples a median approximately 70 days after dose two, with a range of 14 to 241.

Cultured CD4+ T cells had their DNA profiled by the Oncomine TCR Beta short-read assay. TCRdb used MiXCR to reprocess the PCR reads, holding one entry per CDR3 protein. This table has about 14,000 distinct CDR3 sequences, 33% appearing once. This clonotype turned up a few times. Its target is not known. Regarding treatment: roughly 10-day PBMC culture with coronavirus spike peptide pools or control peptides (ViraFEST assay). After expanding antigen-specific T cells with peptide pools, ViraFEST sequenced their TCRs. Sequencing used CD4+ T cells from blood, cultured in vitro, obtained after SARS-CoV-2 vaccination. This clonotype originated in a human donor who had recovered from COVID-19.

The CDR3 protein is CSASPGNGQPQHF. In DNA form, the CDR3 reads TGCAGTGCCTCCCCAGGGAACGGTCAGCCCCAGCATTTT. J is TRBJ1-5 and V is TRBV20-1; TRBD1 is a possible D gene (5 bases). This CDR3 is built from 13 residues. V gave up 6 bases and J gave up 6 bases, with 15 bases separating them. Germline CDR1 DFQATT, CDR2 SNEGSKA (reference sequence).